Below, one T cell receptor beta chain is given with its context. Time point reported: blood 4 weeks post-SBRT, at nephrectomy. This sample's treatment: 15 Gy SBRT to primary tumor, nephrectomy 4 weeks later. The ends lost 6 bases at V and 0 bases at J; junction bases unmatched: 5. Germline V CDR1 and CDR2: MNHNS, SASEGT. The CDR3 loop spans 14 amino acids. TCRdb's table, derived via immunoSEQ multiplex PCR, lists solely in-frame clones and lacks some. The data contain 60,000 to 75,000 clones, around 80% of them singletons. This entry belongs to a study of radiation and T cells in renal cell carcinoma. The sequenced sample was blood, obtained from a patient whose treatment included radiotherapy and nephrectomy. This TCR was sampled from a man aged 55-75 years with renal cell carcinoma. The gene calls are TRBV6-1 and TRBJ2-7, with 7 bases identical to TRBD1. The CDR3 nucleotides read TGTGCCAGCAGGGGACAGCTGAGCTCCTACGAGCAGTACGTC. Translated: CASRGQLSSYEQYV.